This T cell receptor beta chain appears in the sequencing data of a study of beta chain features in type 1 diabetes. This clone has just a few counts. Its target is unknown. The CDR3 spans 15 residues. The germline V gene has CDR1 SQVTM and CDR2 ANQGSEA. The J segment lost 6 bases and the V segment lost 0 bases, leaving 7 bases of the junction unmatched. TCRB transcripts that were expressed got sequenced, as all of the isolated RNA had been reverse transcribed. TCRdb's copy holds only in-frame clones and misses some; the assay was immunoSEQ multiplex PCR. The table records some 350,000 clones, roughly 12% of them present only once. Study-wide results and limits: TCRB CDR3 length was moderately but significantly reduced in all four CD4+ subsets of Type 1 diabetes patients.

The sample taken for sequencing was naive CD4+ T cells from blood. This sequence was found in a woman between 18 and 29 years old with type 1 diabetes. The chain couples TRBV29-1 to TRBJ1-1; 10 bases match TRBD1. CDR3 loop: CSVEDAGQGRSEAFF. CDR3 DNA: TGCAGCGTTGAAGATGCGGGACAGGGGCGGTCTGAAGCTTTCTTT.